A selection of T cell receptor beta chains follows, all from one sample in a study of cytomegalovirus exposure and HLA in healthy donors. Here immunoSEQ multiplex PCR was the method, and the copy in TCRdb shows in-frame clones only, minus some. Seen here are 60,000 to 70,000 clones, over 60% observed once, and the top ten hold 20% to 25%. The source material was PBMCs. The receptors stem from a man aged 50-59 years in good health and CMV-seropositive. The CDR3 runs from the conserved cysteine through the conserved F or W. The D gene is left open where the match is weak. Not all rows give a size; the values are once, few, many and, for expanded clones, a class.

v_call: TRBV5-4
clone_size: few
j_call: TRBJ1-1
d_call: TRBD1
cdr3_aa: CASSRGTGNTEAFF
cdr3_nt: TGTGCCAGCAGCCGAGGGACAGGGAACACTGAAGCTTTCTTT

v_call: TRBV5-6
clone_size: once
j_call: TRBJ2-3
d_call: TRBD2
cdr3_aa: CASSPGTSGRRGTDTQYF
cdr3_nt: TGTGCCAGCAGCCCCGGGACTAGCGGGAGGCGAGGCACAGATACGCAGTATTTT

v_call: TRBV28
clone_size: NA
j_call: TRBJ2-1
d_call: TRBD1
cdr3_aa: CASSWTGSYNEQFF
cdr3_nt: TGTGCCAGCAGTTGGACAGGCTCCTACAATGAGCAGTTCTTC

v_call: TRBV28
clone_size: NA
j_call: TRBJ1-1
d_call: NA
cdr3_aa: CASSLTGGRAFF
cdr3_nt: TGTGCCAGCAGTTTAACGGGGGGTCGGGCTTTCTTT

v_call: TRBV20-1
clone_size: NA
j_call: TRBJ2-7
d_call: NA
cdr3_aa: CSADSDYEQYF
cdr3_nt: TGCAGTGCGGACAGCGACTACGAGCAGTACTTC

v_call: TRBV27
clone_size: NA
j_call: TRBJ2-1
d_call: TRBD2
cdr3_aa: CASSSPWGGNEQFF
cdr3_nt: TGTGCCAGCAGTTCCCCCTGGGGGGGCAATGAGCAGTTCTTC

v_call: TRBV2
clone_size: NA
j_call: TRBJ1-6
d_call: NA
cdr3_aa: CASSVNRDNSPLHF
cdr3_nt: TGTGCCAGCAGTGTCAACAGAGATAATTCACCCCTCCACTTT

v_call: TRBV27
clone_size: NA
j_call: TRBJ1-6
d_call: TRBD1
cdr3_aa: CASSTRDSTNSPLHF
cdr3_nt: TGTGCCAGCAGTACTCGGGACAGCACAAATTCACCCCTCCACTTT

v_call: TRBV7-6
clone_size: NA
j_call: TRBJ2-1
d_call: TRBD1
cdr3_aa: CASSLRQGHNEQFF
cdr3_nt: TGTGCCAGCAGCTTAAGACAGGGCCACAATGAGCAGTTCTTC

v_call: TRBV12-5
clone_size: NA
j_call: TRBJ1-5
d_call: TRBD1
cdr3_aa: CASPPQGGSNQPQHF
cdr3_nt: TGTGCTAGTCCGCCCCAGGGGGGAAGCAATCAGCCCCAGCATTTT

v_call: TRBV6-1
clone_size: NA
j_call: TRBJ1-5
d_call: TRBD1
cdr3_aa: CASSSTGTSNQPQHF
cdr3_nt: TGTGCCAGCTCTTCGACAGGGACTAGCAATCAGCCCCAGCATTTT

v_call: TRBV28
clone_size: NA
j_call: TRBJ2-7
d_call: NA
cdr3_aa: CASSLTGQQATQYF
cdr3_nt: TGTGCCAGCAGTTTAACGGGACAACAGGCAACCCAGTACTTC

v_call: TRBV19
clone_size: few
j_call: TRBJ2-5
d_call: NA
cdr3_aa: CASSIGMGAVETQYF
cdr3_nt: TGTGCCAGTAGTATAGGAATGGGGGCGGTAGAGACCCAGTACTTC

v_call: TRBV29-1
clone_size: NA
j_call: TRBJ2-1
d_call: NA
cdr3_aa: CSVERGRDEQFF
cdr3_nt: TGCAGCGTTGAAAGGGGGAGGGATGAGCAGTTCTTC

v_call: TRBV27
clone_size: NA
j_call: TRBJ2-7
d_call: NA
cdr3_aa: CASSLSSDNSYEQYF
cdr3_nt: TGTGCCAGCAGTTTATCGTCGGACAATTCCTACGAGCAGTACTTC

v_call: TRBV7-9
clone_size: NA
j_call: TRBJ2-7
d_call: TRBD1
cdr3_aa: CASSDGTGGSYEQYF
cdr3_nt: TGTGCCAGCAGCGACGGGACAGGGGGATCCTACGAGCAGTACTTC

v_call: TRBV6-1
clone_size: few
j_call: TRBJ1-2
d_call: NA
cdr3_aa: CASAGGPPYGYTF
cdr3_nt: TGTGCCAGCGCCGGAGGGCCCCCTTATGGCTACACCTTC

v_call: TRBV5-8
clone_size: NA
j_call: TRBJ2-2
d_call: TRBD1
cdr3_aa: CASSKQGAQNTGELFF
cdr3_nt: TGTGCCAGCAGTAAACAGGGGGCCCAGAACACCGGGGAGCTGTTTTTT

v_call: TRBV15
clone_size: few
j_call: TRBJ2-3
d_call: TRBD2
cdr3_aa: CATSRGASGTTDTQYF
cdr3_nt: TGTGCCACCAGCAGAGGGGCGAGCGGGACCACAGATACGCAGTATTTT

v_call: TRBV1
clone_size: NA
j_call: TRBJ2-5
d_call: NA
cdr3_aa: CTWSGSGGLETQYF
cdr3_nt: TGCACTTGGAGTGGTAGCGGGGGTCTAGAGACCCAGTACTTC

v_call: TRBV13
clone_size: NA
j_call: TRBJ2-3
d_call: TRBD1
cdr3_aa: CASSLGFPRGPADTQYF
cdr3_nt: TGTGCCAGCAGCTTAGGGTTCCCCAGGGGGCCAGCAGATACGCAGTATTTT

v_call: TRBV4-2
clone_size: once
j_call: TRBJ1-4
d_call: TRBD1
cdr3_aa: CASSQTWTGSREKLFF
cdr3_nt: TGTGCCAGCAGCCAAACCTGGACAGGGAGCCGTGAAAAACTGTTTTTT

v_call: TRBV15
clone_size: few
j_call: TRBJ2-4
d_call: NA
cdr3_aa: CATSRDPGSIQYF
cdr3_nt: TGTGCCACCAGCAGAGATCCGGGGTCCATTCAGTACTTC

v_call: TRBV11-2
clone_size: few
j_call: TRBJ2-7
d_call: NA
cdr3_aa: CASSHLGSPYEQYF
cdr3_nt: TGTGCCAGCAGCCATCTGGGCAGCCCCTACGAGCAGTACTTC

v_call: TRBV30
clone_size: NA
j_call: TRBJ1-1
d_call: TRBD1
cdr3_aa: CAWSGPGQSLSITKAFF
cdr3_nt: TGTGCCTGGAGCGGGCCGGGACAGTCCCTCAGCATCACTAAAGCTTTCTTT

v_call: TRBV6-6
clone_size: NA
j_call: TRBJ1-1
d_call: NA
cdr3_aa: CASSWTAPGAFF
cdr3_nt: TGTGCCAGCAGTTGGACAGCTCCTGGAGCTTTCTTT

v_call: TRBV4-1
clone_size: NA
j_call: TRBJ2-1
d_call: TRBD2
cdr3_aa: CASSGLAGVRNEQFF
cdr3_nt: TGCGCCAGCAGCGGACTAGCGGGAGTGAGGAATGAGCAGTTCTTC

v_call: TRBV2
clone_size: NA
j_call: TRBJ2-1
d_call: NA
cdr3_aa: CASLYEALYNEQFF
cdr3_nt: TGTGCCAGCCTTTACGAAGCACTCTACAATGAGCAGTTCTTC

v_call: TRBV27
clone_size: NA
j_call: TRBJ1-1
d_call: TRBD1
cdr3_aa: CASRSGGTNTEAFF
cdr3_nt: TGTGCCAGCAGGTCAGGGGGGACGAACACTGAAGCTTTCTTT

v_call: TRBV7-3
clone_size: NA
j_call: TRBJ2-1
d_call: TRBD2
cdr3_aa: CASSPGTSGSINEQFF
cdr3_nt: TGTGCCAGCAGCCCCGGGACTAGCGGGAGTATCAATGAGCAGTTCTTC

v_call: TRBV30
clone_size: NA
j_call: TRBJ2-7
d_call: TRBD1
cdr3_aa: CATPSQGQAYEQYF
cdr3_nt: TGTGCCACCCCCTCCCAGGGACAGGCTTACGAGCAGTACTTC

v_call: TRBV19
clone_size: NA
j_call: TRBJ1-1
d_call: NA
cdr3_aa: CASSTHARLNTEAFF
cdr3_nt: TGTGCCAGTAGTACTCACGCGAGGTTGAACACTGAAGCTTTCTTT

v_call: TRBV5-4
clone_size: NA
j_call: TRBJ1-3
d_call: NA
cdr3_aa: CASSLGGGDTIYF
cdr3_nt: TGTGCCAGCAGCTTGGGGGGGGGCGACACCATATATTTT

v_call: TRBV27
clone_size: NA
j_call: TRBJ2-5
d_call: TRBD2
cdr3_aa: CASSGTTSGSETQYF
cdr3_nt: TGTGCCAGCAGTGGCACGACTAGCGGGAGCGAGACCCAGTACTTC

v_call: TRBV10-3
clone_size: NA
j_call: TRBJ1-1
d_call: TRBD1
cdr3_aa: CAISESGGGTGGMNTEAFF
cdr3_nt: TGTGCCATCAGTGAGTCAGGAGGGGGGACAGGGGGCATGAACACTGAAGCTTTCTTT

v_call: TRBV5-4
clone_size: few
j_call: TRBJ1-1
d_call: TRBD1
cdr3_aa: CASSTRDRDRVRPEAFF
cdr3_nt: TGTGCCAGCAGCACCCGGGACAGGGATCGGGTCCGGCCTGAAGCTTTCTTT

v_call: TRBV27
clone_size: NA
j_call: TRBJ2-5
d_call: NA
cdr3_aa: CASSTIPQETQYF
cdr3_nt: TGTGCCAGCAGTACTATACCTCAAGAGACCCAGTACTTC

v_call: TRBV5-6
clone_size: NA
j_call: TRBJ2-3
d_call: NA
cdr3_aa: CASSFRTGISTDTQYF
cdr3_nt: TGTGCCAGCAGCTTTCGAACAGGGATTAGCACAGATACGCAGTATTTT

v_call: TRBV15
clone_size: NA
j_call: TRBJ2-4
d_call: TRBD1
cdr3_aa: CATSRGSEGAGKNIQYF
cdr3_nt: TGTGCCACCAGCAGAGGCTCAGAGGGGGCAGGCAAAAACATTCAGTACTTC

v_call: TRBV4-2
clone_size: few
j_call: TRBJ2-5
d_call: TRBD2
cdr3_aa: CASSHGLADGGTQYF
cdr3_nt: TGTGCCAGCAGCCACGGACTAGCGGATGGGGGGACCCAGTACTTC

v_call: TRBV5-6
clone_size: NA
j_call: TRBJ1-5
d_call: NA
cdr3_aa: CASSLRGGLQHF
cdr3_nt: TGTGCCAGCAGCTTGCGGGGGGGGCTCCAGCATTTT